Listed below are T cell receptor beta chains from one sample, sequenced in a study of glioma-infiltrating T cells after dendritic cell vaccination. The repertoire was sequenced with immunoSEQ multiplex PCR; TCRdb's copy has only in-frame clones and lacks some. The sample carries 72,000 or so clones, roughly 84% recorded once. Sequencing was performed on blood, taken after dendritic cell vaccination. These receptors were collected from a human donor with glioblastoma. Each CDR3 is given with its conserved first and last residue. Fields, in order: clone size, D gene, V gene, J gene, CDR3 DNA, CDR3 protein. D genes are given only for firm matches. Size is stated for part of the rows, as once, few or many counts, or as a class when the clone is expanded.

.	.	TRBV6-1	TRBJ2-2	TGTGCCGGCGGGACCCCCGGGGAGCTGTTTTTT	CAGGTPGELFF
.	.	TRBV11-1	TRBJ1-1	TGTGCCAGCCGGGGGGTTGAAGGGAAGAAGACTGAAGCTTTCTTT	CASRGVEGKKTEAFF
.	.	TRBV5-1	TRBJ1-1	TGCGCCAGCAGCTCCCGGGCCCGGGCAGGGACTGAAGCTTTCTTT	CASSSRARAGTEAFF
.	.	TRBV2	TRBJ2-3	TGTGCCAGCAGTGAAGCGGCTCCGGATACGCAGTATTTT	CASSEAAPDTQYF
.	.	TRBV29-1	TRBJ1-3	TGCAGCGTTGAGGGCGGAGGGGTCTCTGGAAACACCATATATTTT	CSVEGGGVSGNTIYF
.	TRBD2	TRBV5-5	TRBJ2-1	TGTGCCAGCAGCTTGGCCGGACTAGCTCCAGAGGAGCAGTTCTTC	CASSLAGLAPEEQFF
.	.	TRBV5-6	TRBJ2-7	TGTGCCAGCAGTCCGGTCGGGGGACTCTCCTACGAGCAGTACTTC	CASSPVGGLSYEQYF
.	.	TRBV6-4	TRBJ2-3	TGTGCCAGCAGTCGGACGGGGGGCACAGATACGCAGTATTTT	CASSRTGGTDTQYF
.	.	TRBV29-1	TRBJ2-2	TGCAGCGTCTGCGCCTTGGGGGCTGAAACCGGGGAGCTGTTTTTT	CSVCALGAETGELFF
.	TRBD2	TRBV7-2	TRBJ2-7	TGTGCCAGCAGCCCCCGAGGTCTAGCGGTCGCCTACGAGCAGTACTTC	CASSPRGLAVAYEQYF
.	.	TRBV7-2	TRBJ2-7	TGTGCCAGCAGCTTGGGGGGTATTCCGCAGTACTTC	CASSLGGIPQYF
.	.	TRBV19	TRBJ1-1	TGTGCCAGTAGTTTCGCTGGGGCTCGAACTGAAGCTTTCTTT	CASSFAGARTEAFF
.	.	TRBV11-3	TRBJ2-3	TGTGCCAGCAGCTTATCGGGGGGCAGCACAGATACGCAGTATTTT	CASSLSGGSTDTQYF
.	.	TRBV25-1	TRBJ2-1	TGTGCCAGCAGTCGGGGGAACGAGCAGTTCTTC	CASSRGNEQFF
.	.	TRBV4-1	TRBJ2-3	TGCGCCAGCAGCTACAGGACAGGGACTACGAGCACAGATACGCAGTATTTT	CASSYRTGTTSTDTQYF
.	.	TRBV5-1	TRBJ2-3	TGCGCCAGCAGCTTGGTTGGGGACATTGACCTGTCAGATACGCAGTATTTT	CASSLVGDIDLSDTQYF
few	.	TRBV12-5	TRBJ1-3	TGTGCTAGTGGTGCTCAGCAGGGCCCCTCTGGAAACACCATATATTTT	CASGAQQGPSGNTIYF
.	TRBD1	TRBV6-5	TRBJ2-7	TGTGCCAGCAGTGGCTGGGACAGGGGTTACGAGCAGTACTTC	CASSGWDRGYEQYF
.	TRBD2	TRBV6-6	TRBJ2-7	TGTGCCAGCAGTTTCCTCCTAGCGGCCTCCTACGAGCAGTACTTC	CASSFLLAASYEQYF
.	TRBD1	TRBV5-1	TRBJ1-1	TGCGCCAGCAGCGCGACCGGGACAGGGAGGAACACTGAAGCTTTCTTT	CASSATGTGRNTEAFF
once	TRBD1	TRBV29-1	TRBJ1-2	TGCAGCGTCGGGGACAGGGTGGTCTATGGCTACACCTTC	CSVGDRVVYGYTF
once	.	TRBV10-2	TRBJ2-3	TGCGCCAGCAGTGCACGAGTGTCTAGCACAGATACGCAGTATTTT	CASSARVSSTDTQYF
.	TRBD2	TRBV4-1	TRBJ2-7	TGCGCCAGCAGTGGGGGGGACTTACCTTCCTACGAGCAGTACTTC	CASSGGDLPSYEQYF
.	TRBD1	TRBV5-1	TRBJ2-7	TGCGCCAGCAGCTTGGGTCAAACAGGGGCGCGGGACGAGCAGTACTTC	CASSLGQTGARDEQYF
.	TRBD2	TRBV5-1	TRBJ2-7	TGCGCCAGCAGCTTGGGGCCTAGCGGGGGGGTCTCCTACGAGCAGTACTTC	CASSLGPSGGVSYEQYF
.	TRBD1	TRBV19	TRBJ2-5	TGTGCCAGTAGTCTTGGGACAGGGAGGCGGCAGACCCAGTACTTC	CASSLGTGRRQTQYF
.	.	TRBV11-2	TRBJ2-1	TGTGCCAGCAGCCCCACTAAGGGGCCCACGGAGCAGTTCTTC	CASSPTKGPTEQFF
.	.	TRBV15	TRBJ2-1	TGTGCCACCAGCATGGGCCAGGGAGGCAATGAGCAGTTCTTC	CATSMGQGGNEQFF
.	.	TRBV27	TRBJ2-1	TGTGCCAGCAGTTTACGGGGTACCCACAATGAGCAGTTCTTC	CASSLRGTHNEQFF
.	.	TRBV5-1	TRBJ1-6	TGCGCCAGCAGCTTGGCGCAGGGGACCTATTCACCCCTCCACTTT	CASSLAQGTYSPLHF
.	TRBD2	TRBV6-5	TRBJ2-7	TGTGCCAGCAGTCGGACTAGCGGGAGCTACGAGCAGTACTTC	CASSRTSGSYEQYF
once	.	TRBV7-6	TRBJ2-2	TGTGCCAGCAGCACAGGGTCGAACACCGGGGAGCTGTTTTTT	CASSTGSNTGELFF
.	.	TRBV6-1	TRBJ1-2	TGTGCCAGCAGCCGCGGACTGAACTATGGCTACACCTTC	CASSRGLNYGYTF
.	TRBD1	TRBV5-1	TRBJ1-1	TGCGCCAGCAGCTTGGAAGCGACAGGGAGGACTGAAGCTTTCTTT	CASSLEATGRTEAFF
once	TRBD2	TRBV7-2	TRBJ2-2	TGTGCCAGCAGACCGGGAGGCAACACCGGGGAGCTGTTTTTT	CASRPGGNTGELFF
.	.	TRBV7-9	TRBJ2-7	TGTGCCAGCAGCTTTGACAGTCTCTACGAGCAGTACTTC	CASSFDSLYEQYF
once	TRBD1	TRBV2	TRBJ2-5	TGTGCCAGTAACCCCGGGACAGGAAGGGGGGAGACCCAGTACTTC	CASNPGTGRGETQYF
.	.	TRBV7-2	TRBJ2-7	TGTGCCAGCAGCCCGGCCCACAGGGCCACCTACGAGCAGTACTTC	CASSPAHRATYEQYF
.	.	TRBV5-5	TRBJ2-5	TGTGCCAGCAGCACCAGGGGATCGCGGCAAGAGACCCAGTACTTC	CASSTRGSRQETQYF
.	.	TRBV2	TRBJ1-2	TGTGCCAGCAGGGAAGGTGGCGGGGCTAATAACTATGGCTACACCTTC	CASREGGGANNYGYTF
.	.	TRBV7-8	TRBJ1-1	TGTGCCAGCAGCCTTTCGGGGGGCATGAACACTGAAGCTTTCTTT	CASSLSGGMNTEAFF
.	.	TRBV7-2	TRBJ1-2	TGTGCCAGCAGCCCATTCGGGGGCTATGGCTACACCTTC	CASSPFGGYGYTF
.	.	TRBV12-2	TRBJ2-7	TGTGCAAGTCGCTGGGACATCGGCTACGAGCAGTACTTC	CASRWDIGYEQYF
.	TRBD2	TRBV4-3	TRBJ2-1	TGCGCCAGCAGCCAAGGGACTAGCGGGAGGCTTGAGCAGTTCTTC	CASSQGTSGRLEQFF
.	TRBD2	TRBV5-1	TRBJ2-3	TGCGCCAGCAGCCTAGGACTAGCGGGGGGGCTTGGCACAGATACGCAGTATTTT	CASSLGLAGGLGTDTQYF
.	TRBD1	TRBV29-1	TRBJ2-7	TGCAGCGTTGAGTACGCGGGACAGGGATCCTACGAGCAGTACTTC	CSVEYAGQGSYEQYF
.	.	TRBV19	TRBJ1-5	TGTGCCAGTACCAGGACAGTGATACATCTCAATCAGCCCCAGCATTTT	CASTRTVIHLNQPQHF
.	TRBD1	TRBV19	TRBJ2-7	TGTGCCAGTAGAAGGACAGGAAACTACGAGCAGTACTTC	CASRRTGNYEQYF
.	.	TRBV2	TRBJ2-2	TGTGCCAGCAGGGTCCAGGGCGTAGGCACCGGGGAGCTGTTTTTT	CASRVQGVGTGELFF
.	.	TRBV5-1	TRBJ2-1	TGCGCCAGCAGCTTGGACGGACAGTACAATGAGCAGTTCTTC	CASSLDGQYNEQFF
.	TRBD2	TRBV7-9	TRBJ2-7	TGTGCCAGCAGCTTATGGCGGGAGGAGTACGAGCAGTACTTC	CASSLWREEYEQYF
.	TRBD1	TRBV5-1	TRBJ1-2	TGCGCCAGCAGCTTTCAACAGGGGGCTGGCTACACCTTC	CASSFQQGAGYTF
.	TRBD1	TRBV5-1	TRBJ2-2	TGCGCCAGCAGCCTGGTGCCCCAGGGGGCGGGAAGCACCGGGGAGCTGTTTTTT	CASSLVPQGAGSTGELFF
.	TRBD2	TRBV19	TRBJ2-1	TGTGCCAGTAGCCGACCCGGGGGGTGGACCTACAATGAGCAGTTCTTC	CASSRPGGWTYNEQFF
once	TRBD2	TRBV6-5	TRBJ2-5	TGTGCCAGCACAGGCGGGAGGTGGCAAGAGACCCAGTACTTC	CASTGGRWQETQYF
.	.	TRBV7-9	TRBJ1-3	TGTGCCAGCAGCCTCCAGGGAGGGGACACCATATATTTT	CASSLQGGDTIYF
.	.	TRBV7-2	TRBJ2-3	TGTGCCAGCAGCCCCACGGTCCCCGGAGGGCCAGATACGCAGTATTTT	CASSPTVPGGPDTQYF
.	.	TRBV5-4	TRBJ2-3	TGTGCCAGCCAAGGGGCTACGGACACAGATACGCAGTATTTT	CASQGATDTDTQYF
once	.	TRBV19	TRBJ1-4	TGTGCCAGCCGTCCACCGGGACTCGGAAGGGAAAAACTGTTTTTT	CASRPPGLGREKLFF